This T cell receptor (beta chain) came from a study of blood T cell repertoires in COVID-19. Study-level information: Whether acute or convalescent, the COVID-19 samples came from the United States, Italy and Spain. T cells, B-cell-depleted T cells, or PBMCs supplied cDNA or gDNA.

In the source study's methods: By means of reference gene primer amplification, nucleated cell counts were estimated. Measured with immunoSEQ multiplex PCR; TCRdb has only the in-frame clones, and not every one. Clone size and V and J calls were adopted from that table, with D and trimming inferred from the DNA. Here the sample spans some 150,000 clones, about nine tenths being singletons. Germline trimming cut 7 bases from V and 2 bases from J; bases unmatched to any gene: 8. Germline CDR1 reads LGHNA; CDR2 reads YNFKEQ. The CDR3 runs to 15 residues. The chain joins TRBV4-2 to TRBJ2-7, with TRBD1 matching over 10 bases. The sequence was collected from a woman between 50 and 59 years old with acute or convalescent COVID-19. Source material: peripheral blood. The DNA of the CDR3 is TGTGCCAGCACAATCCGGGACAGGGGAGCCTACGAGCAGTACTTC. The encoded protein is CASTIRDRGAYEQYF.